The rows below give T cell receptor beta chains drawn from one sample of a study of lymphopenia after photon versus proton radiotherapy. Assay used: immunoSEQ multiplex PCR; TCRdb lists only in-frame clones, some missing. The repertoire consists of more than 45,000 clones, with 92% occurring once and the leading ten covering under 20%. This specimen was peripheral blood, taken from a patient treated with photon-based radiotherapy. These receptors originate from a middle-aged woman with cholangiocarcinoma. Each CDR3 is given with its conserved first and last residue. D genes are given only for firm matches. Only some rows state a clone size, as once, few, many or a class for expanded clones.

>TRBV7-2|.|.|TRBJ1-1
TGTGCCAGCAGCTTAGCGTCAGGGTACACTGAAGCTTTCTTT
CASSLASGYTEAFF
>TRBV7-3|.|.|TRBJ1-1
TGTGCCAGCAGTCTCCTCGGGGTAGGGCCGAACACTGAAGCTTTCTTT
CASSLLGVGPNTEAFF
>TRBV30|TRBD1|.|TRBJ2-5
TGTGCCTGGGGCCTGGGACAGGGGGTGGGAGAGACCCAGTACTTC
CAWGLGQGVGETQYF
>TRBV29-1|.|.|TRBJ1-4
TGCAGCGCTGTGGGGGGCGAAAAACTGTTTTTT
CSAVGGEKLFF
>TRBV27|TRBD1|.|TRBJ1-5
TGTGCCAGCAGATCCGGGACAGGGAGGAGCAATCAGCCCCAGCATTTT
CASRSGTGRSNQPQHF
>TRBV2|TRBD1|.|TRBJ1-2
TGTGCCAGCAGTGAAAGGGACAGATCATACTATGGCTACACCTTC
CASSERDRSYYGYTF
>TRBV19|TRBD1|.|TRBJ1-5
TGTGCCAGTAGCCTGACAGGGGGCAGTCAGCCCCAGCATTTT
CASSLTGGSQPQHF
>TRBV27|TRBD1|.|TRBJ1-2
TGTGCCAGCAGTGCGACAGGGATAAACTATGGCTACACCTTC
CASSATGINYGYTF
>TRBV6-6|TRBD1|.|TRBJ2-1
TGTGCCAGCAGGAACCGGGACAGATACCACAATGAGCAGTTCTTC
CASRNRDRYHNEQFF
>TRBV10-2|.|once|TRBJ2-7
TGCGCCAGCAGAGGCGCCGGTAACTACGAGCAGTACTTC
CASRGAGNYEQYF
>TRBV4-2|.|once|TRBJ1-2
TGTGCCAGCAGCCAAGCGGAAGGCCCGTTTACTAACTATGGCTACACCTTC
CASSQAEGPFTNYGYTF
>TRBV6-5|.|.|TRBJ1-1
TGTGCCAGCAGTTACTCGAGGGGACAATTGCTCACTGAAGCTTTCTTT
CASSYSRGQLLTEAFF
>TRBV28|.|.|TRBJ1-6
TGTGCCAGCAGTTTATGGGCCGATAATTCACCCCTCCACTTT
CASSLWADNSPLHF
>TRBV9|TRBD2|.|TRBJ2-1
TGTGCCAGCAGCGCCCCGGGTAGCGGGGGGGACCCATACAATGAGCAGTTCTTC
CASSAPGSGGDPYNEQFF